This TCR beta chain was sequenced in a study of T cell responses to AZD1222 COVID-19 vaccine. Trimming took off 4 bases at V and 3 bases at J, with 13 bases between the two ends. The CDR3 runs 14 residues. Germline CDR1 is SGDLS and CDR2 is YYNGEE. On this clone: Antigen specificity is unknown.

Libraries were prepared by immunoSEQ multiplex PCR; TCRdb keeps only in-frame clonotypes and omits some of them. The profile shows some 140,000 clones, roughly 90% of them singletons. Study findings and constraints: The repertoires were collected only after the peak T cell response. Spike-specific TCR breadth rose after two AZD1222 doses, and depth rose as well.

Material: peripheral blood, obtained on day 0 of AZD1222 vaccination. This chain connects TRBV9 to TRBJ2-5; the D gene is possibly TRBD2 (6 bases). The sequence derives from an adult in good health. CDR3 sequence reads: CASSPTPGEETQYF. The CDR3 DNA reads TGTGCCAGCAGCCCCACCCCGGGAGAAGAGACCCAGTACTTC.